This T cell receptor (beta chain) was sequenced in a study of cytomegalovirus exposure and HLA in healthy donors. Study findings and constraints: An observed cluster of highly shared sequence variants was recorded as a likely sequencing artifact.

Primers included in the PCR were 60 Vbeta and 13 Jbeta primers. Profiling relied on immunoSEQ multiplex PCR, and the TCRdb table lists in-frame clones only, not all of them. The sample contains 80,000 to 100,000 clones, approximately 69% of which appear only once. On this clone itself: Its antigen is still unknown.

The sample comprised PBMCs. The clonotype was recovered from a man aged 25 to 45 in good health and CMV-seropositive.

As DNA, the CDR3 is TGTGCCAGTAGTCCCAATTCTGGGGGCGCCTACGAGCAGTACTTC. Translation: CASSPNSGGAYEQYF. This chain connects TRBV19 to TRBJ2-7, with D possibly being TRBD1 (6 bases). CDR3 length: 15 amino acids. CDR1 is LNHDA, CDR2 SQIVND, per germline (reference sequence). V shed 5 bases and J shed 2 bases, with 16 bases lying between them.